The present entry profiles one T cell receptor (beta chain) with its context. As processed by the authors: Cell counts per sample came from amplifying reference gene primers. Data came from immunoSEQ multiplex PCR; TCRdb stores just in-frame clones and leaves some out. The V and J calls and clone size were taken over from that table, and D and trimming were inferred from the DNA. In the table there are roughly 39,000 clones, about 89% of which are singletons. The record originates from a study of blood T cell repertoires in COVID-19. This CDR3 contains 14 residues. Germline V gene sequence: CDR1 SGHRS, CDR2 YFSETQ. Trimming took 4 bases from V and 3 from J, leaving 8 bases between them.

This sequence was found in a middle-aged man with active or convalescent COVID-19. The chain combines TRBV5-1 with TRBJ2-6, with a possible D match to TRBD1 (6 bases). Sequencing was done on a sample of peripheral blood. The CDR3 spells CASSHRDGANVLTF. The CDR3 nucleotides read TGCGCCAGCAGCCACAGGGATGGGGCCAACGTCCTGACTTTC.